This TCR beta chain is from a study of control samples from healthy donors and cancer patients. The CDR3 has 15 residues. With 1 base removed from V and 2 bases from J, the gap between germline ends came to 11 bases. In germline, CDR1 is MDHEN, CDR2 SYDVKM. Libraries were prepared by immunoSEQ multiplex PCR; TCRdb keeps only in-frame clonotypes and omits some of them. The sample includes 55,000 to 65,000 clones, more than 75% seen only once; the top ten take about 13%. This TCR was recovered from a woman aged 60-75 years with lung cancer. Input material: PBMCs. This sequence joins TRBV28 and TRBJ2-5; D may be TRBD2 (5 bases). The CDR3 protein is CASSLFGVGQETQYF. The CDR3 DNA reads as TGTGCCAGCAGTTTATTCGGGGTAGGACAAGAGACCCAGTACTTC.